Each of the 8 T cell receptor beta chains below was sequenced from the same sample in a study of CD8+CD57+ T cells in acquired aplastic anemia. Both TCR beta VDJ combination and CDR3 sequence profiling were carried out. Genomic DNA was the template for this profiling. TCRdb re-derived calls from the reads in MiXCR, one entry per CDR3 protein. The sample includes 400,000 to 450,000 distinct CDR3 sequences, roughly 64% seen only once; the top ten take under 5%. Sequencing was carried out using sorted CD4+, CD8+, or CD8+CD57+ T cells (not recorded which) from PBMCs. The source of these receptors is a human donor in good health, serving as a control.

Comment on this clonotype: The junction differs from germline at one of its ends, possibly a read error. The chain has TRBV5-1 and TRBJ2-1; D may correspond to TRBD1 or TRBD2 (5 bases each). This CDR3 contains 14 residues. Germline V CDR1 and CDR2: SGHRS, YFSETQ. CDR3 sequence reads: CASSSTGPGHEQFF. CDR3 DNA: TGTGCCAGCAGCTCTACAGGACCGGGGCATGAGCAGTTCTTC.

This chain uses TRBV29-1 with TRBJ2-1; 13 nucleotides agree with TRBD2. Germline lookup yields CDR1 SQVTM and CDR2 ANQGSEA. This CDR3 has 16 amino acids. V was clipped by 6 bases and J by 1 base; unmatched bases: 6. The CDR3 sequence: CSVNRLAGGSYNEQFF. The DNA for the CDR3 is TGCAGCGTGAACCGACTAGCGGGGGGTTCCTACAATGAGCAGTTCTTC.

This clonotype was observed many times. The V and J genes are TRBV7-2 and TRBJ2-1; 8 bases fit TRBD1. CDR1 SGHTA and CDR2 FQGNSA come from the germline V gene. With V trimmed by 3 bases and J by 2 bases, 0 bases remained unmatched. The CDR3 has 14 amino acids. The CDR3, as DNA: TGTGCCAGCAGCTTGGACAGGGCCTACAATGAGCAGTTCTTC. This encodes CASSLDRAYNEQFF.

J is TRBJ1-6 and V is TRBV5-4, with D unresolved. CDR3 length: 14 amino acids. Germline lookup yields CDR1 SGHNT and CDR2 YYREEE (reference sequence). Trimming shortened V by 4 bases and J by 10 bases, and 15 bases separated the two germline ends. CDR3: CASSGERGGSPLHF. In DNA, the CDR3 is TGTGCCAGCAGCGGGGAGCGGGGTGGGTCACCCCTCCACTTT. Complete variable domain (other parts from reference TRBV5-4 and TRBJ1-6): ETGVTQSPTHLIKTRGQQVTLRCSSQSGHNTVSWYQQALGQGPQFIFQYYREEENGRGNFPPRFSGLQFPNYSSELNVNALELDDSALYLCASSGERGGSPLHFGNGTRLTVT.

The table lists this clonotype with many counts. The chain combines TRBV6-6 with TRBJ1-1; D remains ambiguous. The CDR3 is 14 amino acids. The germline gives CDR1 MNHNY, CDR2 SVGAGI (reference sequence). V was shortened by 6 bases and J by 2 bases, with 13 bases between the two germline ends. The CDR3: CASRPGRVNTEAFF. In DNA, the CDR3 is TGTGCCAGCAGACCCGGACGGGTAAACACTGAAGCTTTCTTT.

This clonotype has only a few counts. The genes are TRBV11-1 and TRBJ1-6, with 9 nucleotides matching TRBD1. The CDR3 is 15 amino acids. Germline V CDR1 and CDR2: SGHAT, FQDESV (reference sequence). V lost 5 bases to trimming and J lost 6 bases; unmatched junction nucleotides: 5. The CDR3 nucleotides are TGTGCCAGCAGCCTCCGGGACAGGGCTAATTCACCCCTCCACTTT. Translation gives CASSLRDRANSPLHF.

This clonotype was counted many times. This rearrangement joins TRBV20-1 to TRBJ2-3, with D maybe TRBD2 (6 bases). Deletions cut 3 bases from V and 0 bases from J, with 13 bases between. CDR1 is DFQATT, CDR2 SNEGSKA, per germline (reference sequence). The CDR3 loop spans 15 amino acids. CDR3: CSASRASVSTDTQYF. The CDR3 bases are TGCAGTGCTAGTAGGGCTAGCGTGAGCACAGATACGCAGTATTTT.

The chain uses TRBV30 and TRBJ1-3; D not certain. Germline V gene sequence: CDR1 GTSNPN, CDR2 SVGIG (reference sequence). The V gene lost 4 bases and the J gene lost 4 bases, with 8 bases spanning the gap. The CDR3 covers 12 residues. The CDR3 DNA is TGTGCCTGGACCCCCCGCGGAAACACCATATATTTT. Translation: CAWTPRGNTIYF.